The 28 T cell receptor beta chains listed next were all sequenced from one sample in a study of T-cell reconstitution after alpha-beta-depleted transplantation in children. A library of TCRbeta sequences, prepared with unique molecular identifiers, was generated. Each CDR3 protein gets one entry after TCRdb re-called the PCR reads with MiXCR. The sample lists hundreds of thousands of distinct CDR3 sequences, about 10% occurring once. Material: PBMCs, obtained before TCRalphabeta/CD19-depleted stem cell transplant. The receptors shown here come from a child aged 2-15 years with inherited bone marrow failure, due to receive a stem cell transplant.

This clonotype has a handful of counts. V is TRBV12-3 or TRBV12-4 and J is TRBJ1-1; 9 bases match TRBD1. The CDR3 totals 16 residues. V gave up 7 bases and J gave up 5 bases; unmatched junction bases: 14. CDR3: CASTVPGQGLITEAFF. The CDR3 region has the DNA TGTGCCAGCACCGTCCCGGGACAGGGATTGATAACTGAAGCTTTCTTT.

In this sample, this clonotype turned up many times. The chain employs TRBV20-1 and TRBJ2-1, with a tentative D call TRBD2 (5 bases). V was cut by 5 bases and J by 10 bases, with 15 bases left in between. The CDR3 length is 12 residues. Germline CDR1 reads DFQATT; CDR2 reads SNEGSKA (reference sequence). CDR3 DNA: TGCAGTGCTCATCCCAGACTAATCGAGCAGTTCTTC. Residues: CSAHPRLIEQFF.

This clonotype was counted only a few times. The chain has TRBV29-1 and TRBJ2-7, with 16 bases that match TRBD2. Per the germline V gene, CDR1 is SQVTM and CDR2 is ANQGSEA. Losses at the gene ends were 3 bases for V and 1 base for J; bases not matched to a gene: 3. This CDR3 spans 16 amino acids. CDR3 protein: CSVEGLAGGTSYEQYF. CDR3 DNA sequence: TGCAGCGTTGAGGGACTAGCGGGAGGGACGTCCTACGAGCAGTACTTC.

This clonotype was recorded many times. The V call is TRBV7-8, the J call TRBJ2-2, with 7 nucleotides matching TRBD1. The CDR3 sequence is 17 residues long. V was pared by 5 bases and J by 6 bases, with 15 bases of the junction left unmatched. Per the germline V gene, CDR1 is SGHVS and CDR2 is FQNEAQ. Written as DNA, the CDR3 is TGTGCCAGCAGCCCTTGGGTAGGGGGCCCCCTCGCCGGGGAGCTGTTTTTT. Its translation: CASSPWVGGPLAGELFF.

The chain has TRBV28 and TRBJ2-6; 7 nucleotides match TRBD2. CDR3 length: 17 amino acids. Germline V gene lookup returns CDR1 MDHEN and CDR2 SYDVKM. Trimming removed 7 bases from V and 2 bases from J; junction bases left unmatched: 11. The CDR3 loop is CASTSGGGPTGANVLTF. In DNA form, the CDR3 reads TGTGCCAGCACCTCCGGCGGGGGACCGACTGGGGCCAACGTCCTGACTTTC.

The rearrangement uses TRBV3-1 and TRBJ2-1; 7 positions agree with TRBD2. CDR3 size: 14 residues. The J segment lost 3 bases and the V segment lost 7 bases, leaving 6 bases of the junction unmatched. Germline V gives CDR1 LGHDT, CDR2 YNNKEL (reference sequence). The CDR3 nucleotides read TGTGCCAGCAACCCCAGCGGGATCTACAATGAGCAGTTCTTC. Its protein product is CASNPSGIYNEQFF.

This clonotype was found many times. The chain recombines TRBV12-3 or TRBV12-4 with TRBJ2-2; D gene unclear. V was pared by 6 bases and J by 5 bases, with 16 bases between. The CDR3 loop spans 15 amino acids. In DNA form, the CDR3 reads TGTGCCAGCAGGGCCGACTTGGGGAATACCGGGGAGCTGTTTTTT. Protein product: CASRADLGNTGELFF.

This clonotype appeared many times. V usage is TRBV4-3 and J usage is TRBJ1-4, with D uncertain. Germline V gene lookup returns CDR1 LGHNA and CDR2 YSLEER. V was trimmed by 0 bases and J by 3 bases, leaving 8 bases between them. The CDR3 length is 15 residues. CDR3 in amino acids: CASSQDTAANEKLFF. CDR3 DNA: TGCGCCAGCAGCCAAGATACGGCAGCTAATGAAAAACTGTTTTTT.

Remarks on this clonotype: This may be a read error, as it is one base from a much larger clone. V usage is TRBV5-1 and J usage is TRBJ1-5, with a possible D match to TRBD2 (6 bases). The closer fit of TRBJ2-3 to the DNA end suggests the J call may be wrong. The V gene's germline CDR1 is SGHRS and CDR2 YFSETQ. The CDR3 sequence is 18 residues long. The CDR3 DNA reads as TGCGCCAGCAGCTGGAGAAACACCGGGAGCTCAACCCCGGGGCCCCAGTATTTT. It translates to CASSWRNTGSSTPGPQYF.

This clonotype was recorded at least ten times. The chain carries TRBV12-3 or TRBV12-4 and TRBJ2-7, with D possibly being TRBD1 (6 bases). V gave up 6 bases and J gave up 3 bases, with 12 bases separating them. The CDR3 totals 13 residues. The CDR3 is CASSADRFYEQYF. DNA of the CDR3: TGTGCCAGCAGCGCGGACAGATTCTACGAGCAGTACTTC.

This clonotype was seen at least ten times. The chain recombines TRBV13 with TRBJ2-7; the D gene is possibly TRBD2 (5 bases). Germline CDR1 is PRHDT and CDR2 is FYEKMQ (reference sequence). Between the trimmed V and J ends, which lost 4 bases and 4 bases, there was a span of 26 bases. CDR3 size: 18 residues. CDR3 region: CASSWGLGASGRGYEQYF. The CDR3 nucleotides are TGTGCCAGCAGCTGGGGATTGGGAGCGTCCGGTAGAGGTTACGAGCAGTACTTC.

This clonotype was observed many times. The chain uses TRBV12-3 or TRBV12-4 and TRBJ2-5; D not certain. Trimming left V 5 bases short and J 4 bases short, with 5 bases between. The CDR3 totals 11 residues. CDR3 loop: CASSHRETQYF. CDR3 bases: TGTGCCAGCAGTCATAGAGAGACCCAGTACTTC.

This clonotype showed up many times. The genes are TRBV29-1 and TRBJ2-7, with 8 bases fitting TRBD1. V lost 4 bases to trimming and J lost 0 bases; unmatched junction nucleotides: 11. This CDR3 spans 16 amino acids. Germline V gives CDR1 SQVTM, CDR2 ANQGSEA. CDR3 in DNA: TGCAGCGTTGCTGGTCGGGGGCAGGGGGCCTCCTACGAGCAGTACTTC. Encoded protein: CSVAGRGQGASYEQYF.

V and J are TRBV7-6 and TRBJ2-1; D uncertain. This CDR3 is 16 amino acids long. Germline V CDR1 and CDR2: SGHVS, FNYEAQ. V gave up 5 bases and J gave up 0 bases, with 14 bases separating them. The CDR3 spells CASSPFAPHSYNEQFF. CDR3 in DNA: TGTGCCAGCAGCCCATTTGCGCCCCACTCCTACAATGAGCAGTTCTTC.

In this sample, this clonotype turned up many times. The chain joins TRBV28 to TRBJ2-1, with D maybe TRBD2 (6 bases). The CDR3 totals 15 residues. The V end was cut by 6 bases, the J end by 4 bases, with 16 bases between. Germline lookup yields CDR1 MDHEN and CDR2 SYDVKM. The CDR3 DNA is TGTGCCAGCAGCCGAATAGCGGAAAGTTACAATGAGCAGTTCTTC. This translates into CASSRIAESYNEQFF.

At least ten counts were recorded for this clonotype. The CDR3 DNA follows: TGTGCCAGCAGCTTATTAGGCGGATTTGGCTTAAGGGCAGGATTGGATATTATCTACGAGCAGTACTTC. This encodes CASSLLGGFGLRAGLDIIYEQYF. This sequence joins TRBV13 and TRBJ2-7; no clear D gene. Germline CDR1 reads PRHDT; CDR2 reads FYEKMQ (reference sequence). V was trimmed by 2 bases and J by 3 bases, leaving 38 bases between them. This CDR3 comprises 23 residues. Together with reference TRBV13 and TRBJ2-7, the CDR3 gives the full variable domain: AAGVIQSPRHLIKEKRETATLKCYPIPRHDTVYWYQQGPGQDPQFLISFYEKMQSDKGSIPDRFSAQQFSDYHSELNMSSLELGDSALYFCASSLLGGFGLRAGLDIIYEQYFGPGTRLTVT.

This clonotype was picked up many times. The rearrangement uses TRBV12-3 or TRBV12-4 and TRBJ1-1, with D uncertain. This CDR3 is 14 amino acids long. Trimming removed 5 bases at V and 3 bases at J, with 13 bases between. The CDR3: CASSLGDEDTEAFF. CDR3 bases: TGTGCCAGCAGTCTAGGAGACGAGGACACTGAAGCTTTCTTT.

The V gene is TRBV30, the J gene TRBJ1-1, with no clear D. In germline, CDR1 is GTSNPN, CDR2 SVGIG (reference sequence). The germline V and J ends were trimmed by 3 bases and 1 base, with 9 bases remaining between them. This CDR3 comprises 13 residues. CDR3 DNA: TGTGCCTGGAGGTGGACGGAGAACACTGAAGCTTTCTTT. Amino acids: CAWRWTENTEAFF.

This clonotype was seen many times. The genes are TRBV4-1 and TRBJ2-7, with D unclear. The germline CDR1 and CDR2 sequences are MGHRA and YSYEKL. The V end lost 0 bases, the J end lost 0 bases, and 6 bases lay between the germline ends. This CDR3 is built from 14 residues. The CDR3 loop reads CASSQDPASYEQYF. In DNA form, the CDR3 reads TGCGCCAGCAGCCAAGACCCGGCCTCCTACGAGCAGTACTTC.

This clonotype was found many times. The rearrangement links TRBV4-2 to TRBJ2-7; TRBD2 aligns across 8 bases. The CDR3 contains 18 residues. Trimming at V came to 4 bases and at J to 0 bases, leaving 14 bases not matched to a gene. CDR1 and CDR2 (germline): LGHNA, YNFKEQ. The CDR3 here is CASSRGTSFPHSSYEQYF. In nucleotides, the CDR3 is TGTGCCAGCAGCCGCGGGACTAGTTTCCCCCACAGCTCCTACGAGCAGTACTTC.

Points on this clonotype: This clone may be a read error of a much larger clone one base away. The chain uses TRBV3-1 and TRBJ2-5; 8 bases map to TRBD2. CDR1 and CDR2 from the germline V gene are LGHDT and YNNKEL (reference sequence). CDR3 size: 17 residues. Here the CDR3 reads CASSQGPGLVGQGTQYF. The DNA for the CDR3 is TGTGCCAGCAGCCAAGGGCCGGGACTAGTGGGGCAAGGGACCCAGTACTTC.

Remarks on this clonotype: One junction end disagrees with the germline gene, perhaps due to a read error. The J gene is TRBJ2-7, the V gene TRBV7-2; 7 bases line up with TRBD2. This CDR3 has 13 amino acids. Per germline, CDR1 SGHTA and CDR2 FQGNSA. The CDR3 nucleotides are TGTGCCATCAGCTTAGTGGGGGGGTACGAGCAGTACTTC. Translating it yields CAISLVGGYEQYF.

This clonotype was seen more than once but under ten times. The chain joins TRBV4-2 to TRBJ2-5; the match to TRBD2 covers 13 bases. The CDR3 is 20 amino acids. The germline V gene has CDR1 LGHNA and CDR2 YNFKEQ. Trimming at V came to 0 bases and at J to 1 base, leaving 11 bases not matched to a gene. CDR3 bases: TGTGCCAGCAGCCAAGATCTCTCCGGGACTAGCGGGACGTTCCAAGAGACCCAGTACTTC. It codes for CASSQDLSGTSGTFQETQYF.

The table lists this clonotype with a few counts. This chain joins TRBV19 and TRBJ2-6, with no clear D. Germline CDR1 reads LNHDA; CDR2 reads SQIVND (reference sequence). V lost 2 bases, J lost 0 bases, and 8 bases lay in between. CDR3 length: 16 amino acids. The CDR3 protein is CASSIWARSGANVLTF. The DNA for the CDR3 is TGTGCCAGTAGTATATGGGCCCGCTCTGGGGCCAACGTCCTGACTTTC.

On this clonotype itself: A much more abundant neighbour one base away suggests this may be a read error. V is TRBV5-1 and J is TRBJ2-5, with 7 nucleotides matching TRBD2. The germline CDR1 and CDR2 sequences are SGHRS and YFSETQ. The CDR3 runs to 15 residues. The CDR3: CAGSVNPGTKETQYF. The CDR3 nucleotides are TGCGCCGGCAGCGTCAATCCGGGGACTAAAGAGACCCAGTACTTC.

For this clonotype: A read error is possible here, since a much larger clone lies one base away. The CDR3 nucleotides are TGTGCCTGCAGTCCCAGAGTCAGGGAAGGAATAGAGACCCAGTACTTC. Protein sequence: CACSPRVREGIETQYF. This chain joins TRBV6-1 and TRBJ2-5, with D possibly being TRBD1 (5 bases). CDR3 size: 16 residues. The germline CDR1 and CDR2 sequences are MNHNS and SASEGT.

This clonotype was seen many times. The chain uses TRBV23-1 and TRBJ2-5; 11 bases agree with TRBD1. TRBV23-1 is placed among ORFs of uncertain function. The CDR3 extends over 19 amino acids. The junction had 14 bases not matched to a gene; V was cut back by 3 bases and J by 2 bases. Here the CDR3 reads CASSQFGQGAVGHQETQYF. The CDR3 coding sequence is TGCGCCAGCAGTCAGTTCGGACAGGGGGCGGTGGGGCATCAAGAGACCCAGTACTTC.

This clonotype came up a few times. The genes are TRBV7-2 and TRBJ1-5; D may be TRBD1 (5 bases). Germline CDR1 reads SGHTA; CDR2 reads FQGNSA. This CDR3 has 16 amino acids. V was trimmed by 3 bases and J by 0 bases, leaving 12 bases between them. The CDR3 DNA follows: TGTGCCAGCAGCTTTTTTCGGGGCGTTAGCAATCAGCCCCAGCATTTT. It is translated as CASSFFRGVSNQPQHF.